These 23 T cell receptor beta chains were sequenced from one sample in a study of T cell responses to AZD1222 COVID-19 vaccine. Produced via immunoSEQ multiplex PCR; TCRdb's table is partial and in-frame only. In the table there are 100,000 to 150,000 clones, roughly 82% of which are singletons. Sequenced material: peripheral blood, taken 28 days after the second AZD1222 dose. These receptor sequences come from an adult who received the AZD1222 COVID-19 vaccine.

The CDR3 reads CASSQGMWGNTIYF. The CDR3 nucleotides are TGTGCCAGCAGCCAGGGGATGTGGGGAAACACCATATATTTT. The gene calls are TRBV3-1 (or the pseudogene TRBV3-2) and TRBJ1-3; no definite D call. The CDR3 loop spans 14 amino acids. Trimming removed 3 bases from V and 4 bases from J, with 10 bases in between. Germline V lookup: CDR1 LGHDT, CDR2 YNNKEL (reference sequence).

The chain links TRBV5-1 to TRBJ1-1; TRBD1 might be the D (6 bases). Germline CDR1 SGHRS, CDR2 YFSETQ. CDR3 length: 16 residues. Between the trimmed V and J ends, which lost 2 bases and 1 base, there was a span of 15 bases. CDR3 sequence: CASSFVAGAPNTEAFF. The CDR3 nucleotides are TGCGCCAGCAGCTTCGTCGCAGGGGCCCCGAACACTGAAGCTTTCTTT.

The chain joins TRBV12-5 to TRBJ2-1; 12 nucleotides align to TRBD2. The germline V gene has CDR1 LGHNT and CDR2 FRNRAP. After removal of 5 bases from V and 6 bases from J, the junction contained 2 bases not matched to a gene. This CDR3 region has 14 residues. CDR3 nucleotide sequence: TGTGCTAGTGGTCCTAGCGGGGGGGCCAATGAGCAGTTCTTC. This encodes CASGPSGGANEQFF.

The CDR3 here is CASSETGAGNEKLFF. The CDR3 region has the DNA TGTGCCAGCAGTGAAACGGGGGCGGGTAATGAAAAACTGTTTTTT. The J gene is TRBJ1-4, the V gene TRBV2; tentative D call: TRBD1 (6 bases). V lost 2 bases and J 4 bases, leaving 11 bases between the germline ends. The CDR3 spans 15 residues. The germline CDR1 and CDR2 sequences are SNHLY and FYNNEI.

The chain employs TRBV12-3 or TRBV12-4 and TRBJ2-3, with D perhaps given as TRBD1 or TRBD2 (5 bases each). The CDR3 spans 13 residues. V lost 0 bases and J 5 bases, leaving 6 bases between the germline ends. CDR3 sequence (DNA): TGTGCCAGCAGTTTAGCGAGGGGAGATACGCAGTATTTT. Its protein is CASSLARGDTQYF.

The rearrangement joins TRBV9 to TRBJ1-6; 10 nucleotides agree with TRBD1. The CDR3 loop spans 16 amino acids. Unmatched junction bases numbered 4, after V lost 3 bases and J lost 4 bases. CDR1 and CDR2 (germline): SGDLS, YYNGEE. CDR3 nucleotide sequence: TGTGCCAGCAGCGAGGGGGGACAGGGGTATAATTCACCCCTCCACTTT. Translating gives CASSEGGQGYNSPLHF. The full variable domain, its missing parts supplied by reference TRBV9 and TRBJ1-6, is DSGVTQTPKHLITATGQRVTLRCSPRSGDLSVYWYQQSLDQGLQFLIQYYNGEERAKGNILERFSAQQFPDLHSELNLSSLELGDSALYFCASSEGGQGYNSPLHFGNGTRLTVT.

This chain links TRBV20-1 with TRBJ2-4; a possible D gene is TRBD1 (6 bases). Germline values: CDR1 DFQATT, CDR2 SNEGSKA (reference sequence). Trimming removed 3 bases at V and 4 bases at J, with 10 bases between. This CDR3 contains 13 residues. CDR3 nucleotide sequence: TGCAGTGCTAGTCGGCAGGGGAAAAACATTCAGTACTTC. Translated: CSASRQGKNIQYF.

The chain couples TRBV6-2 or TRBV6-3 to TRBJ2-7; either TRBD1 or TRBD2 may fit D (5 bases each). Trimming removed 5 bases from V and 1 base from J, with 15 bases in between. The germline V gene has CDR1 MNHEY and CDR2 SVGEGT. This CDR3 spans 15 amino acids. This chain's CDR3 is CASSRTEGPSYEQYF. The CDR3, as DNA: TGTGCCAGCAGTAGAACAGAGGGGCCTTCCTACGAGCAGTACTTC.

This clone was observed a handful of times. The rearrangement links TRBV5-5 to TRBJ2-3, with D unresolved. Looked up from germline, CDR1 is SGHKS and CDR2 is YYEKEE (reference sequence). V lost 0 bases, J lost 5 bases, and 10 bases lay in between. The length of the CDR3 is 14 residues. CDR3 loop: CASSLGAPKDTQYF. The CDR3 nucleotides read TGTGCCAGCAGCTTGGGGGCCCCCAAAGATACGCAGTATTTT.

V and J are TRBV6-4 and TRBJ2-3; 11 nucleotides agree with TRBD2. Germline V gene sequence: CDR1 MRHNA, CDR2 SNTAGT. Trimming removed 8 bases from V and 4 bases from J; junction bases left unmatched: 8. CDR3 length equals 15 residues. CDR3 amino acids: CASRKTSGGSDTQYF. CDR3 DNA: TGTGCCAGCCGCAAAACTAGCGGGGGTTCAGATACGCAGTATTTT.

The chain carries TRBV6-4 and TRBJ2-3, with unresolved D. Germline CDR1 MRHNA, CDR2 SNTAGT. The V and J ends lost 4 bases and 5 bases respectively, with 10 bases between them. The CDR3 length is 13 residues. CDR3 nucleotides: TGTGCCAGCAGTGTTGCCTGGGGAGATACGCAGTATTTT. Amino acid sequence: CASSVAWGDTQYF.

The chain joins TRBV9 to TRBJ2-2; 8 nucleotides line up with TRBD2. Germline loops: CDR1 SGDLS, CDR2 YYNGEE. The V gene end was trimmed by 4 bases and the J gene end by 4 bases; junction bases not matched to a gene: 15. This CDR3 region has 18 residues. CDR3 in DNA: TGTGCCAGCAGCCCTCCGTGGGCTGGCGGGGGGCTCACCGGGGAGCTGTTTTTT. This encodes CASSPPWAGGGLTGELFF.

V and J are TRBV7-2 and TRBJ1-5, with a tentative D call TRBD1 (5 bases). V gave up 5 bases and J gave up 7 bases, with 30 bases separating them. The germline V gene has CDR1 SGHTA and CDR2 FQGNSA. There are 19 residues in the CDR3. CDR3 residues: CASSPTGAGSLASVQPQHF. The CDR3 coding sequence is TGTGCCAGCAGCCCCACTGGGGCAGGGTCTTTGGCTTCCGTCCAGCCCCAGCATTTT.

V is TRBV24-1 and J is TRBJ2-3; D is tentatively TRBD1 or TRBD2 (5 bases each). Trimming removed 2 bases at V and 7 bases at J, with 30 bases between. Germline loops: CDR1 KGHDR, CDR2 SFDVKD. This CDR3 is 20 amino acids long. CDR3 DNA: TGTGCCACCAGTGATTCCACACCTGGGACCGTCCAGAGTTTCGAACATACGCAGTATTTT. It encodes CATSDSTPGTVQSFEHTQYF.

V is TRBV7-7 and J is TRBJ2-2; 9 nucleotides match TRBD1. Germline CDR1 SSHAT, CDR2 FNYEAQ (reference sequence). The CDR3 contains 15 residues. The CDR3 DNA is TGTGCTAGGTCGGGGACAGGGAGAGGAACCGGGGAGCTGTTTTTT. Protein sequence: CARSGTGRGTGELFF.

The CDR3 DNA reads as TGTGCCAGCAGTCCCACCATCAACTATGGCTACACCTTC. Translated: CASSPTINYGYTF. V gene TRBV27 combines with J gene TRBJ1-2; D call uncertain. This CDR3 has 13 amino acids. V lost 5 bases and J 2 bases, leaving 9 bases between the germline ends. Germline V gene lookup returns CDR1 MNHEY and CDR2 SMNVEV (reference sequence).

The chain joins TRBV2 to TRBJ2-7; 10 bases agree with TRBD1. The CDR3 has 12 amino acids. Trimming cost V 7 bases and J 6 bases; bases outside gene matches: 3. The germline gives CDR1 SNHLY, CDR2 FYNNEI. CDR3 amino acids: CASTGTGVEQYF. CDR3 DNA sequence: TGTGCCAGCACCGGGACAGGGGTCGAGCAGTACTTC.

The rearrangement links TRBV5-1 to TRBJ1-1; 8 bases match TRBD1. V lost 2 bases and J lost 7; bases outside the gene matches: 10. The germline V gene has CDR1 SGHRS and CDR2 YFSETQ. The CDR3 length is 15 residues. CDR3 sequence: CASSFIPGQDLEAFF. CDR3 DNA: TGCGCCAGCAGCTTCATCCCGGGACAGGACCTTGAAGCTTTCTTT.

The chain recombines TRBV21-1 with TRBJ2-3; the listed D gene, TRBD2, was not tested against the DNA. TRBV21-1 constitutes a pseudogene. The CDR3 extends over 14 amino acids. The CDR3 is CASNVLSHTDTQYF. As DNA, the CDR3 is TGTGCCAGCAATGTTCTAAGCCACACAGATACGCAGTATTTT.

This rearrangement joins TRBV5-1 to TRBJ1-1; no clear D gene. Germline loops: CDR1 SGHRS, CDR2 YFSETQ. V dropped 3 bases and J dropped 7 bases, with 19 bases sitting between them. This CDR3 comprises 15 residues. CDR3 residues: CASSYDRLGQLEAFF. The CDR3 nucleotides read TGCGCCAGCAGCTACGACCGACTCGGGCAGCTTGAAGCTTTCTTT.

This clone was observed a handful of times. The chain carries TRBV27 and TRBJ2-7, with D maybe TRBD1 (6 bases). The CDR3 consists of 14 residues. CDR1 is MNHEY and CDR2 is SMNVEV in the germline V gene (reference sequence). The germline V and J ends were trimmed by 4 bases and 1 base, with 11 bases remaining between them. The CDR3, as DNA: TGTGCCAGCAGTTCCGCCCAGGGGTCCTACGAGCAGTACTTC. It is translated as CASSSAQGSYEQYF.

V is TRBV14 and J is TRBJ2-7; D possibly corresponds to TRBD1 (5 bases). This CDR3 region has 16 residues. Germline CDR1 and CDR2: SGHDN and FVKESK. Trimming took 0 bases from V and 6 from J, leaving 18 bases between them. The CDR3 here is CASSQDQVRQLGEQYF. DNA for the CDR3: TGTGCCAGCAGCCAAGATCAGGTTCGACAGCTGGGCGAGCAGTACTTC.

This sequence joins TRBV14 and TRBJ1-2; D remains unclear. V was shortened by 0 bases and J by 8 bases, with 10 bases between the two germline ends. The CDR3 extends over 13 amino acids. Germline V gene data show CDR1 as SGHDN and CDR2 as FVKESK. The CDR3 nucleotides read TGTGCCAGCAGCCAAGAGCCCCTCCGGGGCTACACCTTC. Encoded protein: CASSQEPLRGYTF.